This TCR beta chain was retrieved from a study of blood T cell repertoires in COVID-19. Background on the study: Both acute and convalescent COVID-19 samples were obtained from the United States, Italy and Spain. Sources were T cells, B-cell-depleted T cells, or PBMCs; the material itself was cDNA or gDNA.

Deletions cut 0 bases from V and 7 bases from J, with 10 bases between. The CDR3 runs to 13 residues. Germline CDR1 and CDR2: SGDLS and YYNGEE. Per the original methods: How many nucleated cells were present was estimated from reference gene primer amplification. The table came from immunoSEQ multiplex PCR; TCRdb's copy has only in-frame clones and leaves some out. D and trimming come from the DNA, and the V and J calls and clone size come from that table. Found here are 50,000 to 60,000 clones, roughly nine tenths of them singletons; the top ten hold less than 2%. The sequencing sample was made of peripheral blood. The V gene is TRBV9, the J gene TRBJ1-2; TRBD1 is a possible D gene (6 bases). The receptor's source is a man in his sixties with acute or convalescent COVID-19. CDR3 DNA: TGTGCCAGCAGCGTAGCAGGGGTCGGTGGCTACACCTTC. Translation: CASSVAGVGGYTF.